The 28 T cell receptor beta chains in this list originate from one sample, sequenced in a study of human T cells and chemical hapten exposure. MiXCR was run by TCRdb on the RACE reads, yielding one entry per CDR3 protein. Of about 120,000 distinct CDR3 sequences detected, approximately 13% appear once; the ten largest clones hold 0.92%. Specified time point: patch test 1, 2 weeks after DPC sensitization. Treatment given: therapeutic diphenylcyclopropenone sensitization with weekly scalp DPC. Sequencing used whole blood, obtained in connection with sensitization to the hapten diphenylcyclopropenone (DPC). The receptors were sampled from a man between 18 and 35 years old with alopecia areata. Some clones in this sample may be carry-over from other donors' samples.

CDR3 region: CASSPETSGGQNEQFF. DNA for the CDR3: TGTGCCAGCAGCCCCGAGACTAGCGGGGGACAGAATGAGCAGTTCTTC. The J gene is TRBJ2-1, the V gene TRBV7-6, with TRBD2 matching 12 bases. With 5 bases clipped from V and 7 bases from J, the junction kept 9 bases outside the gene matches. Per germline, CDR1 SGHVS and CDR2 FNYEAQ. The CDR3 length is 16 residues.

CDR3 amino acids: CASSGNPGNTIYF. CDR3 DNA sequence: TGTGCCAGCAGTGGAAACCCTGGAAACACCATATATTTT. The V gene is TRBV28, the J gene TRBJ1-3, with D hard to call. V was pared by 5 bases and J by 2 bases, with 7 bases between. The CDR3 has 13 residues. The V gene's germline CDR1 is MDHEN and CDR2 SYDVKM.

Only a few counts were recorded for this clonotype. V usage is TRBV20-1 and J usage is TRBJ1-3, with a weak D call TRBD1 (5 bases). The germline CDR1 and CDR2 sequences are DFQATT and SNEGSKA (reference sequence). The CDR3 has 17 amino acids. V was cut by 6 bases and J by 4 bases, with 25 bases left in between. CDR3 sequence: CSAGGTAGGGKGNTIYF. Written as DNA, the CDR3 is TGCAGTGCCGGGGGGACGGCCGGTGGAGGAAAGGGAAACACCATATATTTT.

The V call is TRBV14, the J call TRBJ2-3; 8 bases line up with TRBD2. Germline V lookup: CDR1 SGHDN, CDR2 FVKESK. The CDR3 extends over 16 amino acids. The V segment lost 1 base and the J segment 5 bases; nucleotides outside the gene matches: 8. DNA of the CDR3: TGTGCCAGCAGCCAAGCCCCAGCGGGGGCTAGAGATACGCAGTATTTT. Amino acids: CASSQAPAGARDTQYF.

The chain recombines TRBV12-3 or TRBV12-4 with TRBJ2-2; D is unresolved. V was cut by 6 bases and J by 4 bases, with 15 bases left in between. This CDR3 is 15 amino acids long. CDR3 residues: CASSQWTLSTGELFF. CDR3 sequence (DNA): TGTGCCAGCAGCCAATGGACGCTCAGCACCGGGGAGCTGTTTTTT.

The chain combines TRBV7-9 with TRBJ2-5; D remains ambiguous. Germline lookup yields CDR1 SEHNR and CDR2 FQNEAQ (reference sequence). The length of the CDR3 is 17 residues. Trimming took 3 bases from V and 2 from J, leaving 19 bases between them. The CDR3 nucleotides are TGTGCCAGCAGCTTCCCCGCCGCACCTTATGAACAAGAGACCCAGTACTTC. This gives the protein CASSFPAAPYEQETQYF.

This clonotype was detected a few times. CDR3: CASSQDRRQGVDTIYF. The DNA of the CDR3 is TGCGCCAGCAGCCAAGATAGGAGACAGGGGGTCGACACCATATATTTT. The chain links TRBV4-3 to TRBJ1-3, with 9 positions matching TRBD1. The CDR3 has 16 amino acids. From germline, CDR1 is LGHNA and CDR2 YSLEER. After removal of 0 bases from V and 8 bases from J, the junction contained 8 bases not matched to a gene.

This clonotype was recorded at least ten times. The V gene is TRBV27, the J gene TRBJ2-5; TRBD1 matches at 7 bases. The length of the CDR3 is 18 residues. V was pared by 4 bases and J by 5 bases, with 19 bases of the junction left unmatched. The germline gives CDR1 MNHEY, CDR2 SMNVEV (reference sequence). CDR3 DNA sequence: TGTGCCAGCAGTTCCGGCCTGGGCAGGGGGATCGGGTGGGAGACCCAGTACTTC. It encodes CASSSGLGRGIGWETQYF.

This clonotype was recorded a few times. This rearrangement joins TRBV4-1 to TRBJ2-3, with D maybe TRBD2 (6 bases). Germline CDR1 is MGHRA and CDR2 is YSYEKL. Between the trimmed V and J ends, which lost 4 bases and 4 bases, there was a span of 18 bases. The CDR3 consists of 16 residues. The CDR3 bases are TGCGCCAGCAGCCTTGCCGCGGGGAGTGCGGCAGATACGCAGTATTTT. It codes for CASSLAAGSAADTQYF.

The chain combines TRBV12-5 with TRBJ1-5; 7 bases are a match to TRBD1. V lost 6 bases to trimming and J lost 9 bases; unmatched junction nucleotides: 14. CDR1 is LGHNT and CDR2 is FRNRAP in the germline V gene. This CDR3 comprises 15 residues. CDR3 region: CASGGGQLMSRPQHF. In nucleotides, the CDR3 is TGTGCTAGTGGCGGGGGACAGCTAATGTCTCGGCCCCAGCATTTT.

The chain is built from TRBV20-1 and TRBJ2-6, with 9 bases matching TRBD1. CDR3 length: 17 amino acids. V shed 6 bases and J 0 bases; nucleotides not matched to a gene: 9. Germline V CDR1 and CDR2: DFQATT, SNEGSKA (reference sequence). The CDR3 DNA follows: TGCAGTGCCCGACGAGGGACAGGGAGCTCTGGGGCCAACGTCCTGACTTTC. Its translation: CSARRGTGSSGANVLTF.

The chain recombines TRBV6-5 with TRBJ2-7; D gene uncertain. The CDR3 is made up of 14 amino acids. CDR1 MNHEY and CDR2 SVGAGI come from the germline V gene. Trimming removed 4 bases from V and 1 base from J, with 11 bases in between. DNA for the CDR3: TGTGCCAGCAGTTGGGGATCTAGGTCCTACGAGCAGTACTTC. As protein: CASSWGSRSYEQYF.

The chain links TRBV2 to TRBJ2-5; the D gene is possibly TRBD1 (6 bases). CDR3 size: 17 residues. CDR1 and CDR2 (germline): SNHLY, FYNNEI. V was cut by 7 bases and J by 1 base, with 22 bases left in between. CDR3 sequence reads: CASTYQERDTSQETQYF. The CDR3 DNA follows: TGTGCCAGCACCTATCAGGAACGGGACACATCCCAAGAGACCCAGTACTTC. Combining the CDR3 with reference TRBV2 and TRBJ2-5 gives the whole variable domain EPEVTQTPSHQVTQMGQEVILRCVPISNHLYFYWYRQILGQKVEFLVSFYNNEISEKSEIFDDQFSVERPDGSNFTLKIRSTKLEDSAMYFCASTYQERDTSQETQYFGPGTRLLVL.

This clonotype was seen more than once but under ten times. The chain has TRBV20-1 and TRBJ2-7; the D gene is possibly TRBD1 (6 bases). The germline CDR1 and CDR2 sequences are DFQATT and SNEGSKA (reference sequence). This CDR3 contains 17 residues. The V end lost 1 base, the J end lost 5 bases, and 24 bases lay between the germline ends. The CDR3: CSARGISDWGRSDEQYF. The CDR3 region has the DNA TGCAGTGCTAGAGGTATTAGTGATTGGGGGCGCAGCGACGAGCAGTACTTC.

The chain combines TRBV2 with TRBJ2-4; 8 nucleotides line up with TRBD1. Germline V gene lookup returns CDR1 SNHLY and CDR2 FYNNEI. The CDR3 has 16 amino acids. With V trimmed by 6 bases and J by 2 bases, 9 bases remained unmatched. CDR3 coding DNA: TGTGCCAGCAGCCTTGGACAGGGAGAAACCAAAAACATTCAGTACTTC. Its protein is CASSLGQGETKNIQYF. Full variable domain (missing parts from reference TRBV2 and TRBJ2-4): EPEVTQTPSHQVTQMGQEVILRCVPISNHLYFYWYRQILGQKVEFLVSFYNNEISEKSEIFDDQFSVERPDGSNFTLKIRSTKLEDSAMYFCASSLGQGETKNIQYFGAGTRLSVL.

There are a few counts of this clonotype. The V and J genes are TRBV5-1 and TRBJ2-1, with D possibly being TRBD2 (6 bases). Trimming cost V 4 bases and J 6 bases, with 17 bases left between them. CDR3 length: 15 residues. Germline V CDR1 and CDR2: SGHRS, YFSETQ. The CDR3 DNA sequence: TGCGCCAGCAGCCCCTGGAGGGCCAGGGCCAATGAGCAGTTCTTC. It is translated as CASSPWRARANEQFF.

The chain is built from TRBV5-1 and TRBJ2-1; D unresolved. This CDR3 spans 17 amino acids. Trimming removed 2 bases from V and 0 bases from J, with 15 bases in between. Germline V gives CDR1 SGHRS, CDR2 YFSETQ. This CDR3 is CASSFRTFSSSYNEQFF. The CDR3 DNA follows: TGCGCCAGCAGCTTTCGAACATTCTCAAGCTCCTACAATGAGCAGTTCTTC.

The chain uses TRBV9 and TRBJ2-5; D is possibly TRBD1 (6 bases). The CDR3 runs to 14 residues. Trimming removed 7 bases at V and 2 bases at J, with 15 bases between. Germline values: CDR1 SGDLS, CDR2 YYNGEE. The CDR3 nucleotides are TGTGCCAGCTCGCCGGGACACCTACAAGAGACCCAGTACTTC. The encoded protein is CASSPGHLQETQYF.

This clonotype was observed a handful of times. CDR3 nucleotide sequence: TGCGCCAGCAGCCCTAGCGGCGACTCCTACGAGCAGTACTTC. Residues: CASSPSGDSYEQYF. The chain is built from TRBV10-1 and TRBJ2-7; the match to TRBD2 covers 7 bases. From germline, CDR1 is WNHNN and CDR2 SYGVQD (reference sequence). With V trimmed by 6 bases and J by 0 bases, 5 bases remained unmatched. The CDR3 loop spans 14 amino acids.

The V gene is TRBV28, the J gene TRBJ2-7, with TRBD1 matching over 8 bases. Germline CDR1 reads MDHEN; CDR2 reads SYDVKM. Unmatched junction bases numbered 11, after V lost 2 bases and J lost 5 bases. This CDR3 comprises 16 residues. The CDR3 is CASSLIGQGINHEQYF. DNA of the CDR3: TGTGCCAGCAGTTTAATAGGACAGGGTATCAACCACGAGCAGTACTTC.

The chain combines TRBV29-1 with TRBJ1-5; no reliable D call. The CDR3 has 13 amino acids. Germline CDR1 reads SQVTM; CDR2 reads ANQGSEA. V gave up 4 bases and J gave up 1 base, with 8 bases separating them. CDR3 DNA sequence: TGCAGCGTTGGGGCGGGGAGCAATCAGCCCCAGCATTTT. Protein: CSVGAGSNQPQHF. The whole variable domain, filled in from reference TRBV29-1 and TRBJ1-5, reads SAVISQKPSRDICQRGTSLTIQCQVDSQVTMMFWYRQQPGQSLTLIATANQGSEATYESGFVIDKFPISRPNLTFSTLTVSNMSPEDSSIYLCSVGAGSNQPQHFGDGTRLSIL.

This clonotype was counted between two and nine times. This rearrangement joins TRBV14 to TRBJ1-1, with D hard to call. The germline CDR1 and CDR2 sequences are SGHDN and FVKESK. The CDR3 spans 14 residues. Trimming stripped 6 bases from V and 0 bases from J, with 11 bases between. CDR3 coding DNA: TGTGCCAGCAGACTCGCCCAGGTGAACACTGAAGCTTTCTTT. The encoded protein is CASRLAQVNTEAFF. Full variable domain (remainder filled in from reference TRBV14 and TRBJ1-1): EAGVTQFPSHSVIEKGQTVTLRCDPISGHDNLYWYRRVMGKEIKFLLHFVKESKQDESGMPNNRFLAERTGGTYSTLKVQPAELEDSGVYFCASRLAQVNTEAFFGQGTRLTVV.

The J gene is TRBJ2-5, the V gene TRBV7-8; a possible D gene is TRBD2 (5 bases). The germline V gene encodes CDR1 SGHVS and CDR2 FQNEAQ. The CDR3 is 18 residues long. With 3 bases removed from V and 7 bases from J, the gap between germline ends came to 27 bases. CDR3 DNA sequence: TGTGCCAGCAGCTTTCACCGCATCGGTCTCCGGGGATGGGGGACCCAGTACTTC. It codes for CASSFHRIGLRGWGTQYF.

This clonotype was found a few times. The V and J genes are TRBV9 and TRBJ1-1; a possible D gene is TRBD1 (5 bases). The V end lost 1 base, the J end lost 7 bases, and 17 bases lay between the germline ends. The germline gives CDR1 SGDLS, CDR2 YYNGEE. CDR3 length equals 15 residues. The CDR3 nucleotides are TGTGCCAGCAGCGTATCCCCGTCAGGGCGCAATGAAGCTTTCTTT. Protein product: CASSVSPSGRNEAFF.

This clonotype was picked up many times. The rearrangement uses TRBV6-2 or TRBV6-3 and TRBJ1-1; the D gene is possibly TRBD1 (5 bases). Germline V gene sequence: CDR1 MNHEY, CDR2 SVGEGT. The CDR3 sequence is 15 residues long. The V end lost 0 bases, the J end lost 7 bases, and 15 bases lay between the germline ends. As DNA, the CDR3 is TGTGCCAGCAGTTACTCCCCGGGGAGGGGAAATGAAGCTTTCTTT. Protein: CASSYSPGRGNEAFF.

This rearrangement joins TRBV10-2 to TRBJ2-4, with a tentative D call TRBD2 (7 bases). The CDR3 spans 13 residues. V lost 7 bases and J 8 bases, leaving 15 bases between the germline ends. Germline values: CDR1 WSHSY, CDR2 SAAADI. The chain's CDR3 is CASKRGGGDIQYF. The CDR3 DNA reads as TGCGCCAGCAAGAGGGGGGGTGGCGACATTCAGTACTTC.

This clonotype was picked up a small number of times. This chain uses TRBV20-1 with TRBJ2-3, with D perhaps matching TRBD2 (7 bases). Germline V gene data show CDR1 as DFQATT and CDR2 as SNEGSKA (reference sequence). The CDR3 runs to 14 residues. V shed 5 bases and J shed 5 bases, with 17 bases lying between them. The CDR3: CSAPQGLAGDTQYF. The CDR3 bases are TGCAGTGCTCCCCAGGGGTTAGCGGGAGATACGCAGTATTTT.

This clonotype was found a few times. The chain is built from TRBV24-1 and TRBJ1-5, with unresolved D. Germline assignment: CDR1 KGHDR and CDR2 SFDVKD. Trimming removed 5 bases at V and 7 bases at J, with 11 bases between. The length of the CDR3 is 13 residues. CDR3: CATSVGPRQPQHF. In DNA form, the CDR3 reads TGTGCCACCAGTGTCGGCCCCAGACAGCCCCAGCATTTT.